This T cell receptor beta chain was captured by sequencing in a study of cytomegalovirus exposure and HLA in healthy donors. Vbeta (60) and Jbeta (13) primers were used in the PCR. Method: immunoSEQ multiplex PCR; TCRdb's copy keeps in-frame clones and lacks some. This table holds over 200,000 clones, 75% to 90% found once. There are 16 residues in the CDR3. V lost 1 base, J lost 0 bases, and 11 bases lay in between. J is TRBJ1-3 and V is TRBV5-3; D unresolved. TRBV5-3 is placed among ORFs of uncertain function. What was sequenced was PBMCs. The origin of this receptor is a woman between 18 and 29 years old in good health and CMV-seronegative. CDR3 sequence: CARSLWYSSSGNTIYF. The CDR3 nucleotides read TGTGCCAGAAGCTTGTGGTACAGTAGCTCTGGAAACACCATATATTTT.